The clone carrying this T cell receptor beta chain showed up just a few times. From germline, CDR1 is MDHEN and CDR2 SYDVKM. The V and J ends lost 7 bases and 2 bases respectively, with 21 bases between them. CDR3 length: 16 amino acids. Treatment specified: randomized to nivolumab then ipilimumab (arm A) or the reverse (arm B). The sample is drawn from a study of sequential checkpoint blockade in melanoma. Study summary: DNA from more than 75 pretreatment tumor samples underwent TCRβ immunosequencing.

Libraries were prepared by immunoSEQ multiplex PCR; TCRdb keeps only in-frame clonotypes and omits some of them. The sample includes 6,000 or so clones, roughly 26% of them seen just once. The chain is built from TRBV28 and TRBJ2-7, with D possibly being TRBD1 (6 bases). This clonotype was sampled from a human donor with melanoma. This material consisted of tumor tissue (inferred from file names), taken from a patient given nivolumab and ipilimumab in sequence. In DNA form, the CDR3 reads TGTGCCAGCACCTTCAGACGGACAGTAAAACCCTACGAGCAGTACTTC. Protein sequence: CASTFRRTVKPYEQYF.